What follows describes a single T cell receptor beta chain. The target antigen is unknown. Sequencing used immunoSEQ multiplex PCR; TCRdb keeps in-frame clones, though not all of them. The sample has 180,000 or so clones, approximately 93% seen once. The V gene's germline CDR1 is SGHTA and CDR2 FQGNSA. CDR3 size: 16 residues. The V gene end was trimmed by 4 bases and the J gene end by 0 bases; junction bases not matched to a gene: 8. The data were obtained in a study of T cell responses to AZD1222 COVID-19 vaccine. Across the whole study: The analysis combined second doses at about 4 or about 12 weeks.

General study points: The donors showed a predominance of white British ancestry and of females, with possible underestimation of clonal diversity. Dominant at 160-218 and 743-854, vaccine-associated CD4 TCRs also spanned spike. Repertoire collection took place solely once the T cell response had peaked.

The chain uses TRBV7-2 and TRBJ2-7; TRBD2 aligns across 8 bases. The sequenced sample was peripheral blood, obtained on day 0 of AZD1222 vaccination. This clonotype was obtained from an adult in good health. The CDR3 loop is CASSSQAGALSYEQYF. Here the CDR3 DNA reads TGTGCCAGCAGCTCTCAAGCGGGGGCCCTCTCCTACGAGCAGTACTTC.